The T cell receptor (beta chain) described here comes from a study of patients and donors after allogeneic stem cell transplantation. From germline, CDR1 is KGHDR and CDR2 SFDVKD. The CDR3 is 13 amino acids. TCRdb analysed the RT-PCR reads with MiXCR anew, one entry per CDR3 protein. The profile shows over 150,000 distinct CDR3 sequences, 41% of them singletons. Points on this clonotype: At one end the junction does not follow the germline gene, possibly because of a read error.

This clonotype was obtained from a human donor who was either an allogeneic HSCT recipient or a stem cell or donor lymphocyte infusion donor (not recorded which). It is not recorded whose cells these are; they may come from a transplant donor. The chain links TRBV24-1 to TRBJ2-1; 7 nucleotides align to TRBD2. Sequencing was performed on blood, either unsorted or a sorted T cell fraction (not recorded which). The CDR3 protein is CATSAGGLNAQFF. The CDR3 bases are TGTGCCACCAGTGCGGGAGGCCTCAATGCGCAGTTCTTC.